This T cell receptor beta chain comes out of a study of spatial heterogeneity in lung cancer (dated by TCRdb to about 2019). Context from the whole study: The donors were approximately 70 patients from the lung TRACERx cohort who had early-stage, untreated non-small cell lung cancer. Follow-up PBMC samples were sequenced whenever available, with a median time to follow-up of about 2 years after resection. More beta-chain than alpha-chain transcripts were consistently detected, likely reflecting higher beta-chain transcript abundance. In the raw uncorrected reads, each unique combination of TCR and UMI appeared more than ten times on average. In non-small cell lung cancer, the study quantitatively compared TCR alpha and beta repertoires across several tumor regions, matched nontumor lung, and blood. Nonsynonymous mutation counts, determined by whole-exome sequencing of tumor tissue, were related to TCR repertoire features. At surgery, both alpha and beta chains were TCR-sequenced in roughly 200 tumor regions, fewer than 80 matched nontumor lung samples and some 58 PBMC samples.

The library was prepared using 5' RACE. Sequencing was performed on a NextSeq 500. In the TCR library protocol, a unique molecular identifier was attached to each TCR cDNA molecule so that PCR and sequencing errors could be corrected. The authors' analysis ran thus. TCR identification, UMI-based error correction and CDR3 extraction were performed with Decombinator tools. TCRs above a frequency of 2 per 1,000, corresponding to the top 1% of the tumor frequency distribution, were defined as expanded. Renyi diversity was computed with the R vegan package after each repertoire had been subsampled 100 times to 5,000 TCRs. CDR3 similarity networks were constructed using string-kernel similarity of amino acid triplets, with links drawn between CDR3s whose pairwise similarity was above 0.82. TCRdb reanalyzed the raw reads on its own, using fastp at Q25 for trimming and MiXCR for clone calling, and kept in-frame beta chains. Rows with one shared CDR3 protein collapse into an entry with the most common genes and DNA. What appears here as the V and J calls and clone size reflects TCRdb's work, not the paper's. The table for this sample lists fewer than 150,000 distinct CDR3 sequences; 10% to 13% of them were counted only once. The ten top clones hold less than 25% of the sample.

Reading the label with the study, this specimen's time point is: blood at routine non-recurrence follow-up after resection. TCR sequencing used whole RNA extracted from tumor and nontumor lung tissue, or from cryopreserved PBMC samples, without cell sorting. Only patients with enough RNA available from two or more tumor regions were chosen for TCR sequencing. As regards this clonotype: Its antigen is not yet known. Base-call qualities are not available, and no considerably larger clone is one nucleotide away.

Summary of the overall study and its limitations: Only roughly 15 patients were included in the comparisons of baseline and follow-up blood repertoires. Confirming at a functional level the hypothesis that regional TCRs recognize regional mutations was considered to require additional single-cell paired TCR alpha and beta sequencing. Ubiquitous expanded tumor TCRs were found in blood more often at tumor resection than at routine follow-up.

CDR1 and CDR2, per the germline V gene, are MNHEY and SVGAGI. From the cysteine up to the phenylalanine, the CDR3 has a length of 14 residues. Only the CDR3 portion is preserved as DNA: 42 bases, with reading frame beginning at the first base. Trimming removed 8 bases from V and 2 bases from J, leaving 12 bases between the germline ends. The chain links TRBV6-5 with TRBJ2-2; the D gene lacks a confident call. Sequenced material: PBMCs, taken at follow-up. The sequence came from a female donor with early-stage non-small cell lung cancer. The DNA reads as follows: TGTGCCAGCCAGGTCACTTTAAACACCGGGGAGCTGTTTTTT. Translated, it gives CASQVTLNTGELFF.